What follows are 14 T cell receptor beta chains derived from one specimen sequenced in a study of spatial heterogeneity in lung cancer. TCRdb ran MiXCR on the 5' RACE reads and lists one entry per CDR3 protein. The sample has several thousand distinct CDR3 sequences; 5% to 6% are singletons. Time point meaning: sample taken at primary tumor resection. Unsorted whole RNA from tumor, nontumor lung or frozen PBMC underwent sequencing. The material was normal lung tissue next to the tumor, obtained at surgery. The receptors stem from a female donor with early-stage non-small cell lung cancer.

Relative to its sample, this clonotype is medium-sized. V usage is TRBV5-6 and J usage is TRBJ2-1; D could derive from TRBD1 or TRBD2 (5 bases each). Germline-derived CDR1 and CDR2 are SGHDT and YYEEEE. The V and J ends lost 4 bases and 0 bases respectively, with 11 bases between them. The CDR3 is 15 amino acids. The CDR3 here is CASSPGTGSYNEQFF. The CDR3 bases are TGTGCCAGCAGCCCCGGGACGGGCTCCTACAATGAGCAGTTCTTC.

This clonotype was observed many times. The chain carries TRBV28 and TRBJ2-7; perhaps TRBD2 as D (6 bases). With 0 bases removed from V and 2 bases from J, the gap between germline ends came to 29 bases. CDR1 is MDHEN, CDR2 SYDVKM, per germline. The CDR3 consists of 21 residues. The CDR3 nucleotides read TGTGCCAGCAGTTTATGGTCCGGAGGAGGGTTTAGCGGACCATCAACCTACGAGCAGTACTTC. This translates into CASSLWSGGGFSGPSTYEQYF.

This clonotype was recorded at least ten times. V and J are TRBV10-1 and TRBJ1-5; no reliable D call. Germline CDR1 is WNHNN and CDR2 is SYGVQD (reference sequence). The V gene lost 6 bases and the J gene lost 5 bases, with 11 bases spanning the gap. The CDR3 contains 13 residues. The CDR3 bases are TGCGCCAGCAGCCCGAATACGGATCAGCCCCAGCATTTT. Its translation: CASSPNTDQPQHF.

This chain links TRBV11-2 with TRBJ2-1; no reliable D call. This CDR3 is built from 14 residues. The germline V gene has CDR1 SGHAT and CDR2 FQNNGV. V gave up 5 bases and J gave up 6 bases, with 14 bases separating them. The CDR3 DNA follows: TGTGCCAGCAGCGGCCTCGTACAATTCAATGAGCAGTTCTTC. Encoded protein: CASSGLVQFNEQFF.

Sample share makes this clonotype medium-sized (0.01 to 0.1%). V usage is TRBV18 and J usage is TRBJ1-2; D gene uncertain. CDR3 length equals 14 residues. V was cut by 0 bases and J by 5 bases, with 10 bases left in between. CDR1 and CDR2 from the germline V gene are KGHSH and LQKENI. DNA of the CDR3: TGTGCCAGCTCACCACCCAATATGCAGTATGGCTACACCTTC. Translation gives CASSPPNMQYGYTF.

This clonotype was counted ten times or more. The chain carries TRBV6-1 and TRBJ2-5; D gene ambiguous. The V gene lost 5 bases and the J gene lost 5 bases, with 6 bases spanning the gap. CDR1 is MNHNS and CDR2 is SASEGT in the germline V gene. The CDR3 is 11 residues long. The CDR3 here is CASSPGETQYF. In nucleotides, the CDR3 is TGTGCCAGCAGTCCTGGGGAGACCCAGTACTTC.

The chain combines TRBV18 with TRBJ2-1, with 7 bases aligning to TRBD1. Germline V gene lookup returns CDR1 KGHSH and CDR2 LQKENI. The V segment lost 3 bases and the J segment 10 bases; nucleotides outside the gene matches: 3. This CDR3 spans 12 amino acids. The CDR3 protein is CASSPGRGEQFF. The DNA of the CDR3 is TGTGCCAGCTCACCTGGCAGGGGGGAGCAGTTCTTC.

This clonotype is labeled as medium-sized. This chain connects TRBV20-1 to TRBJ2-3, with 10 bases matching TRBD2. Germline V CDR1 and CDR2: DFQATT, SNEGSKA (reference sequence). The junction had 6 bases not matched to a gene; V was cut back by 5 bases and J by 4 bases. This CDR3 region has 14 residues. CDR3 coding DNA: TGCAGTGCTCGAGCTAGCGGGAGTTCAGATACGCAGTATTTT. It translates to CSARASGSSDTQYF.

This clonotype was observed at least ten times. The chain has TRBV18 and TRBJ2-2; the D is unclear. V lost 2 bases and J lost 3, with 10 bases in between. The CDR3 is made up of 15 amino acids. Germline V gene sequence: CDR1 KGHSH, CDR2 LQKENI. The CDR3 here is CASSPSRMDTGELFF. CDR3 DNA: TGTGCCAGCTCACCAAGCAGGATGGACACCGGGGAGCTGTTTTTT.

This clonotype was counted at least ten times. This chain uses TRBV5-1 with TRBJ2-1, with unresolved D. The V end lost 1 base, the J end lost 6 bases, and 11 bases lay between the germline ends. Germline V lookup: CDR1 SGHRS, CDR2 YFSETQ. The CDR3 spans 14 residues. The CDR3 sequence is CASSLRFGVNEQFF. The CDR3 coding sequence is TGCGCCAGCAGCTTGAGGTTTGGGGTCAATGAGCAGTTCTTC.

Ten or more counts support this clonotype. The V and J genes are TRBV19 and TRBJ2-2, with D possibly being TRBD1 (5 bases). Trimming stripped 1 base from V and 5 bases from J, with 5 bases between. The CDR3 length is 13 residues. Germline V gene data show CDR1 as LNHDA and CDR2 as SQIVND (reference sequence). The CDR3 sequence: CASSIAGTGELFF. CDR3 sequence (DNA): TGTGCCAGTAGTATAGCAGGGACCGGGGAGCTGTTTTTT.

This clonotype has at least ten counts. CDR3 in amino acids: CASSLGDSPLHF. The DNA of the CDR3 is TGTGCCAGCAGCTTGGGGGATTCACCCCTCCACTTT. V gene TRBV7-9 combines with J gene TRBJ1-6; possibly TRBD1 for D (5 bases). The CDR3 consists of 12 residues. The V gene lost 3 bases and the J gene lost 8 bases, with 5 bases spanning the gap. Per germline, CDR1 SEHNR and CDR2 FQNEAQ (reference sequence).

This clonotype is deemed medium-sized (0.01 to 0.1%). The chain uses TRBV7-9 and TRBJ2-1, with TRBD2 identical over 14 bases. From germline, CDR1 is SEHNR and CDR2 FQNEAQ (reference sequence). The CDR3 runs 15 residues. The V gene end was trimmed by 5 bases and the J gene end by 9 bases; junction bases not matched to a gene: 6. CDR3 DNA sequence: TGTGCCAGCAGCCAGGGACTAGCGGGAGTGTCTGAGCAGTTCTTC. Translation: CASSQGLAGVSEQFF.

This clonotype appeared a few times. The chain couples TRBV3-1 to TRBJ2-7; D may be TRBD1 or TRBD2 (5 bases each). V lost 3 bases, J lost 6 bases, and 18 bases lay in between. This CDR3 is built from 15 residues. CDR1 LGHDT and CDR2 YNNKEL come from the germline V gene (reference sequence). The CDR3 protein is CASSHRSLGVGEQYF. The CDR3 DNA follows: TGTGCCAGCAGCCATAGAAGTTTGGGGGTAGGCGAGCAGTACTTC.